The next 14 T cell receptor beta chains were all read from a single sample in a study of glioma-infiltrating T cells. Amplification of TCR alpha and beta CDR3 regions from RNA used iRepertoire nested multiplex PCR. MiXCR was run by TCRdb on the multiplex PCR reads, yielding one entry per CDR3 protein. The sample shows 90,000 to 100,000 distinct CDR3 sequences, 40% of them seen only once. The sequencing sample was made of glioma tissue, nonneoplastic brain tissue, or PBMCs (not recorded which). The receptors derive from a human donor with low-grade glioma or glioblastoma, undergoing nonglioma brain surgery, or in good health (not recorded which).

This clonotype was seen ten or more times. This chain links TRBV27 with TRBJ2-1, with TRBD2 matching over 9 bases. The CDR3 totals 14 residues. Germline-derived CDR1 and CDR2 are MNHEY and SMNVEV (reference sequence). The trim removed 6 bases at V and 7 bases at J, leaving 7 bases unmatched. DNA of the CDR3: TGTGCCAGCAGCTCGACTAGCGGTGCTAATGAGCAGTTCTTC. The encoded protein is CASSSTSGANEQFF.

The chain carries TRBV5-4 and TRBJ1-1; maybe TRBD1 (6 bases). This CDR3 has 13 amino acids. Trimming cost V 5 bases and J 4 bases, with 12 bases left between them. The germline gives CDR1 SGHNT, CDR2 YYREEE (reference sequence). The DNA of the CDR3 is TGTGCCAGCAGTCACAGGGAGGGCACTGAAGCTTTCTTT. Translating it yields CASSHREGTEAFF.

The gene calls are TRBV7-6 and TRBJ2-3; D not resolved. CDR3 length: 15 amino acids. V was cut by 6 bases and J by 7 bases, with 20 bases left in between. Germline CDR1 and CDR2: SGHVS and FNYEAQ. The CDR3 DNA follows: TGTGCCAGCAGTTCCTCCCTCCAAGGGCTACATACGCAGTATTTT. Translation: CASSSSLQGLHTQYF.

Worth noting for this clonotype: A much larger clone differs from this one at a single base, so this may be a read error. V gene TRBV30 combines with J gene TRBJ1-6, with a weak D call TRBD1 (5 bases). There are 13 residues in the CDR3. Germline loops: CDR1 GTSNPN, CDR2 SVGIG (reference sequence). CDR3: CAWSAGYGSPFHF. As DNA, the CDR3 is TGTGCCTGGAGTGCAGGGTATGGATCACCCTTCCACTTT.

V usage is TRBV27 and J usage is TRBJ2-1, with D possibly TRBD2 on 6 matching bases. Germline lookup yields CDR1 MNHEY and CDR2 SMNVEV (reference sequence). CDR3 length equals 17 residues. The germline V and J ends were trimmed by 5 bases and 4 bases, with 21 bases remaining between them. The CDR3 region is CASSGLGRRGGYNEQFF. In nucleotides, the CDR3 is TGTGCCAGCAGTGGACTGGGACGGAGGGGAGGATACAATGAGCAGTTCTTC.

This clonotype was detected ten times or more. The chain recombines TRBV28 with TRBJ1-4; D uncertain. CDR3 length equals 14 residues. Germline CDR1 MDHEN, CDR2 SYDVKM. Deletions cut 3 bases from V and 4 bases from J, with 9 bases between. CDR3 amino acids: CASSFLAINEKLFF. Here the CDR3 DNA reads TGTGCCAGCAGTTTTTTAGCTATTAATGAAAAACTGTTTTTT.

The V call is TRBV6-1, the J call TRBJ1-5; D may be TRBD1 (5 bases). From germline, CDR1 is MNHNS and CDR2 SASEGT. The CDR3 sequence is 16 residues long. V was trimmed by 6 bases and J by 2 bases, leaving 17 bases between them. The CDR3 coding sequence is TGTGCCAGCAGAGAGTCCGGGGCCGTAGGCAATCAGCCCCAGCATTTT. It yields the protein CASRESGAVGNQPQHF.

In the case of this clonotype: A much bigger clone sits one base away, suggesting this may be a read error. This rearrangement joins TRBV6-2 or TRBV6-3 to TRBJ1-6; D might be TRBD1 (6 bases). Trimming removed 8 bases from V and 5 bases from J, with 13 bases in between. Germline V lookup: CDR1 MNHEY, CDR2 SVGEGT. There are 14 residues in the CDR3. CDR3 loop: CASWIGQNNSPLHF. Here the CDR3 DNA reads TGTGCCAGCTGGATAGGACAGAATAATTCACCCCTCCACTTT.

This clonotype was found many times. CDR3 sequence (DNA): TGCGCCAGCAGCCAAGATCGGGAGGCACCCTACGAGCAGTACTTC. Translating it yields CASSQDREAPYEQYF. The genes are TRBV4-1 and TRBJ2-7, with TRBD2 identical over 7 bases. The germline gives CDR1 MGHRA, CDR2 YSYEKL. The CDR3 loop spans 15 amino acids. The J segment lost 2 bases and the V segment lost 0 bases, leaving 4 bases of the junction unmatched.

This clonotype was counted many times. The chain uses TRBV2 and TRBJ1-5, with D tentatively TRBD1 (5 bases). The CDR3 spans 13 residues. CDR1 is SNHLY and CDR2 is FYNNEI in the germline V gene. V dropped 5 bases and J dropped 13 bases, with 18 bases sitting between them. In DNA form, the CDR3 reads TGTGCCAGCAGTCCGCCGGGGGGTTTTCTTCAGCATTTT. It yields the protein CASSPPGGFLQHF.

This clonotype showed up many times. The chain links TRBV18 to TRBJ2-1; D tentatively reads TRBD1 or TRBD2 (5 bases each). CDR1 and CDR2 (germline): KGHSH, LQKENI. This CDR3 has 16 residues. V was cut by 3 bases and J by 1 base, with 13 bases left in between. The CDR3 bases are TGTGCCAGCTCACCGGGGACGGGGATATCCTACAATGAGCAGTTCTTC. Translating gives CASSPGTGISYNEQFF.

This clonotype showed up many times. CDR3 DNA: TGTGCCACCAGCAGAGATCTGGTTAGCCAAGAGACCCAGTACTTC. The encoded protein is CATSRDLVSQETQYF. The genes are TRBV15 and TRBJ2-5; D gene ambiguous. The CDR3 has 15 amino acids. The V gene lost 0 bases and the J gene lost 1 base, with 9 bases spanning the gap. Per germline, CDR1 LNHNV and CDR2 YYDKDF (reference sequence).

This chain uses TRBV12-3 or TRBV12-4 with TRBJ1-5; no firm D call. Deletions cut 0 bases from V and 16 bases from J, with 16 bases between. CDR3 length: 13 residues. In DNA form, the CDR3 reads TGTGCCAGCAGTTTAGCAGGGAATCAGCCCCCCCATTTT. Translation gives CASSLAGNQPPHF.

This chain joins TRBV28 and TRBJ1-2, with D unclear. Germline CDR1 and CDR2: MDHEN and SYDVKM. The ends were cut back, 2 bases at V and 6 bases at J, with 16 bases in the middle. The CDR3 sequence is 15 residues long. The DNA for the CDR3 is TGTGCCAGCAGTTTAGGTTGGAGCGACGCCGATGGCTACACCTTC. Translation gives CASSLGWSDADGYTF.